These 24 T cell receptor beta chains share one sample of origin, sequenced in a study of post-analysis software for immune sequencing data. Findings and caveats of the study: Compared with controls, patients had more of five or six TRBV segments, including TRBV5-6, TRBV5-1 and TRBV20-1.

TCR beta libraries were prepared from cDNA with unique molecular identifiers. TCRdb fed the PCR reads into MiXCR, producing one record per CDR3 protein. The sample consists of a few hundred thousand distinct CDR3 sequences, approximately 38% of them appearing once. Their specific antigens are unknown. The material sequenced was blood. Receptor source: a girl aged 2-10 years with multiple sclerosis.

Note on this clonotype: Relative to the germline gene, one junction end is altered; a read error may explain this. The V call is TRBV12-3 or TRBV12-4, the J call TRBJ2-1, with 8 nucleotides matching TRBD2. This CDR3 comprises 11 residues. The DNA of the CDR3 is TGTGCCAGTAGTTTAGCGGGGCGACCGTTCTTC. Protein sequence: CASSLAGRPFF.

This chain links TRBV28 with TRBJ1-1; D not resolved. Trimming pared 7 bases from V and 1 base from J, leaving 7 bases between. The CDR3 totals 12 residues. Germline V lookup: CDR1 MDHEN, CDR2 SYDVKM. CDR3: CASIEWNTEAFF. In nucleotides, the CDR3 is TGTGCCAGCATAGAGTGGAACACTGAAGCTTTCTTT.

As concerns this clonotype: Its ends do not fully match the called genes, so a read error is possible. V and J are TRBV25-1 and TRBJ1-1; D is possibly TRBD1 (6 bases). The CDR3 has 16 residues. Germline loops: CDR1 MGHDK, CDR2 SYGVNS. This CDR3 reads CASRQLSGQTNTEAFF. The CDR3 nucleotides are TGTGCCAGCAGACAATTATCAGGACAGACGAACACCGAAGCTTTCTTT.

V and J are TRBV28 and TRBJ2-7; TRBD1 aligns across 10 bases. Germline-derived CDR1 and CDR2 are MDHEN and SYDVKM. The V gene end was trimmed by 6 bases and the J gene end by 7 bases; junction bases not matched to a gene: 9. The CDR3 runs 14 residues. The CDR3 loop is CASRQGDRGGEQYF. CDR3 nucleotide sequence: TGTGCCAGCAGACAAGGGGACAGGGGAGGGGAGCAGTACTTC.

This clonotype was observed a handful of times. The chain employs TRBV12-3 or TRBV12-4 and TRBJ1-1; no firm D call. V lost 3 bases and J lost 2, with 13 bases in between. There are 15 residues in the CDR3. The CDR3 nucleotides read TGTGCCAGCAGTTTTATTAAACCGGCCAACACTGAAGCTTTCTTT. It translates to CASSFIKPANTEAFF.

The rearrangement links TRBV20-1 to TRBJ1-2; the D gene is possibly TRBD1 (6 bases). Germline V gene data show CDR1 as DFQATT and CDR2 as SNEGSKA (reference sequence). With 3 bases removed from V and 6 bases from J, the gap between germline ends came to 11 bases. This CDR3 contains 12 residues. CDR3 sequence reads: CSASQGPDGYTF. The CDR3 coding sequence is TGCAGTGCTAGTCAGGGGCCGGATGGCTACACCTTC.

The chain combines TRBV5-1 with TRBJ2-5; D is possibly TRBD2 (5 bases). The DNA end lines up better with TRBJ2-7; the J call may be wrong. The CDR3 has 13 amino acids. Germline lookup yields CDR1 SGHRS and CDR2 YFSETQ. The CDR3 DNA reads as TGCGCCAGCAGCATCCGGGATCCCTACGAGCAGTACTTC. The encoded protein is CASSIRDPYEQYF.

The gene calls are TRBV12-3 or TRBV12-4 and TRBJ2-2; D unresolved. The V end was cut by 4 bases, the J end by 1 base, with 10 bases between. This CDR3 comprises 15 residues. CDR3 region: CASSSHTENTGELFF. The CDR3 DNA follows: TGTGCCAGCAGTTCCCACACAGAGAACACCGGGGAGCTGTTTTTT.

V usage is TRBV7-2 and J usage is TRBJ1-1; 11 positions match TRBD1. The CDR3 is 15 amino acids. Germline CDR1 SGHTA, CDR2 FQGNSA. V was pared by 3 bases and J by 4 bases, with 4 bases of the junction left unmatched. CDR3 coding DNA: TGTGCCAGCAGCTTCACTGGGACAGGGGGCACTGAAGCTTTCTTT. It encodes CASSFTGTGGTEAFF.

This clonotype was recorded a few times. The chain combines TRBV6-5 with TRBJ2-3; 9 nucleotides align to TRBD2. The CDR3 is 15 amino acids. Germline CDR1 reads MNHEY; CDR2 reads SVGAGI. With V trimmed by 5 bases and J by 8 bases, 11 bases remained unmatched. CDR3 sequence (DNA): TGTGCCAGCAGTAGCGGGAGGACCCTGCGTGTTACGCAGTATTTT. Encoded protein: CASSSGRTLRVTQYF.

Concerning this clonotype itself: At one of its ends the junction is not consistent with the germline gene, which may arise from a read error. The chain couples TRBV7-6 to TRBJ1-4; weak D call: TRBD1 (6 bases). The germline V gene has CDR1 SGHVS and CDR2 FNYEAQ. This CDR3 is 17 amino acids long. CDR3 coding DNA: TGTGCCAGCAGCCCTAATGTAGTCAGGGGCTATAATGAAAAACGGTTTTTT. Translation gives CASSPNVVRGYNEKRFF.

This clonotype was picked up a small number of times. The chain has TRBV28 and TRBJ2-1; D uncertain. Germline V gene data show CDR1 as MDHEN and CDR2 as SYDVKM. Trimming removed 8 bases at V and 0 bases at J, with 17 bases between. The CDR3 length is 16 residues. The chain's CDR3 is CASSTLDHRSYNEQFF. In DNA form, the CDR3 reads TGTGCCAGCTCTACTCTGGACCACCGCTCCTACAATGAGCAGTTCTTC.

This clonotype was recorded a few times. V gene TRBV5-1 combines with J gene TRBJ1-4; D gene unclear. The CDR3 totals 14 residues. V gave up 7 bases and J gave up 0 bases, with 10 bases separating them. Germline V gene lookup returns CDR1 SGHRS and CDR2 YFSETQ. CDR3 DNA: TGCGCCAGCGCTGAGACATCAACTAATGAAAAACTGTTTTTT. Protein: CASAETSTNEKLFF.

J is TRBJ2-1 and V is TRBV29-1; TRBD2 aligns across 13 bases. CDR3 length equals 16 residues. Germline CDR1 and CDR2: SQVTM and ANQGSEA. Trimming removed 4 bases from V and 3 bases from J; junction bases left unmatched: 6. Here the CDR3 reads CSVGGLAGAFYNEQFF. The CDR3 DNA reads TGCAGCGTTGGCGGACTAGCGGGAGCCTTCTACAATGAGCAGTTCTTC.

This clonotype was counted ten times or more. The chain is built from TRBV12-3 or TRBV12-4 and TRBJ2-7; a weak D match, TRBD1 (5 bases). Between the trimmed V and J ends, which lost 5 bases and 3 bases, there was a span of 11 bases. The CDR3 is made up of 13 amino acids. CDR3 nucleotides: TGTGCCAGCAGTCCGACGGACAACTACGAGCAGTACTTC. This translates into CASSPTDNYEQYF.

The chain is built from TRBV7-3 and TRBJ2-5; a possible D gene is TRBD2 (5 bases). There are 13 residues in the CDR3. Germline CDR1 and CDR2: SGHTA and FQGTGA. The V gene lost 8 bases and the J gene lost 2 bases, with 12 bases spanning the gap. CDR3 sequence (DNA): TGTGCCAGCGGAAGGACGGGACAAGAGACCCAGTACTTC. Translated: CASGRTGQETQYF. The entire variable domain, with the rest obtained from reference TRBV7-3 and TRBJ2-5, is as follows: GAGVSQTPSNKVTEKGKYVELRCDPISGHTALYWYRQSLGQGPEFLIYFQGTGAADDSGLPNDRFFAVRPEGSVSTLKIQRTERGDSAVYLCASGRTGQETQYFGPGTRLLVL.

CDR3 DNA sequence: TGTGCCAGCAGTTACTCGGGGCTAGCGGGGAGTGGGGAGACCCAGTACTTC. This encodes CASSYSGLAGSGETQYF. V gene TRBV6-5 combines with J gene TRBJ2-5; 9 positions agree with TRBD2. Germline V gives CDR1 MNHEY, CDR2 SVGAGI. This CDR3 spans 17 amino acids. V lost 0 bases to trimming and J lost 5 bases; unmatched junction nucleotides: 10.

This chain joins TRBV29-1 and TRBJ1-3; tentatively, D is TRBD1 (6 bases). Germline V lookup: CDR1 SQVTM, CDR2 ANQGSEA. The CDR3 sequence is 16 residues long. Between the trimmed V and J ends, which lost 2 bases and 0 bases, there was a span of 14 bases. CDR3 residues: CSVELWGGLSGNTIYF. The CDR3 DNA sequence: TGCAGCGTTGAACTGTGGGGGGGCCTCTCTGGAAACACCATATATTTT.

This chain connects TRBV7-3 to TRBJ2-5, with D perhaps TRBD2 (5 bases). The CDR3 has 16 residues. Looked up from germline, CDR1 is SGHTA and CDR2 is FQGTGA. V lost 2 bases, J lost 4 bases, and 17 bases lay in between. The DNA of the CDR3 is TGTGCCAGCAGCTTAGTCGATCTGTCGGGGAGAGAGACCCAGTACTTC. The encoded protein is CASSLVDLSGRETQYF.

V usage is TRBV6-2 or TRBV6-3 and J usage is TRBJ2-3; perhaps TRBD1 as D (6 bases). Trimming took off 4 bases at V and 3 bases at J, with 20 bases between the two ends. Germline CDR1 and CDR2: MNHEY and SVGEGT. The CDR3 has 17 amino acids. The CDR3 here is CASSSLPQGIGTDTQYF. In DNA, the CDR3 is TGTGCCAGCAGTTCCCTCCCTCAGGGGATAGGGACAGATACGCAGTATTTT.

This clonotype was observed a handful of times. CDR3 sequence: CSVEDRSGGDTQYF. The CDR3 DNA reads as TGCAGCGTTGAAGATAGGAGCGGGGGCGATACGCAGTATTTT. V usage is TRBV29-1 and J usage is TRBJ2-3; 8 bases map to TRBD2. The CDR3 runs to 14 residues. Germline assignment: CDR1 SQVTM and CDR2 ANQGSEA. V shed 0 bases, J shed 6 bases, and the junction held 5 bases outside the gene matches.

This clonotype occurred once. The rearrangement joins TRBV7-6 to TRBJ1-3; D not resolved. The CDR3 is made up of 15 amino acids. V lost 4 bases to trimming and J lost 0 bases, with 10 bases between them. Germline V CDR1 and CDR2: SGHVS, FNYEAQ. CDR3 in DNA: TGTGCCAGCAGCTCTGACATCAACTCTGGAAACACCATATATTTT. Translated: CASSSDINSGNTIYF.

This chain links TRBV29-1 with TRBJ2-1; D gene uncertain. The CDR3 is 15 amino acids. Germline CDR1 is SQVTM and CDR2 is ANQGSEA. The V gene lost 1 base and the J gene lost 5 bases, with 15 bases spanning the gap. The CDR3 DNA reads TGCAGCGTTGAAGGGGCTCGGTCTGGAGACAATGAGCAGTTCTTC. Its protein product is CSVEGARSGDNEQFF.

The chain combines TRBV7-2 with TRBJ2-1, with TRBD1 matching 7 bases. J lost 5 bases, V lost 5 bases, and 6 bases had no gene match. This CDR3 contains 14 residues. Germline CDR1 SGHTA, CDR2 FQGNSA. CDR3 DNA: TGTGCCAGCAGCCCCGGGACAGCCAACAATGAGCAGTTCTTC. Translating gives CASSPGTANNEQFF.